This TCR beta chain was recovered during a study of cytomegalovirus exposure and HLA in healthy donors. Study-wide context: Of a few hundred genotyped donors, roughly 76% grouped in the Caucasian-associated ancestry cluster.

CDR3 length: 11 amino acids. CDR1 and CDR2 (germline): SGHTA, FQGNSA. To note about this clone: Its specificity is unknown. The junction departs from germline at one end; a sequencing error may be responsible.

The PCR ran on 60 Vbeta and 13 Jbeta primers. Using immunoSEQ multiplex PCR, the repertoire was profiled, and TCRdb retains in-frame clones only, with some absent. The sample yields about 45,000 clones, about three quarters seen once. Broader study findings: Available immune exposure information covered CMV serostatus only. A later analysis associated 16,951 TCR beta sequences with HLA alleles at a 0.05 false discovery rate. The listing of 150 or so TCR beta chains classed them as cytomegalovirus-associated.

The chain joins TRBV7-2 to TRBJ2-1, with 7 bases fitting TRBD2. The receptor was isolated from a woman aged 30 to 39 in good health and CMV-seronegative. The sequenced material came from PBMCs. The CDR3 coding sequence is TGTGCCAGCAGCGTCCGGGACTACAGAATCTTC. It encodes CASSVRDYRIF.